Following are 16 T cell receptor beta chains from one sample sequenced in a study of CD8+CD57+ T cells in acquired aplastic anemia. The template used for profiling TCR beta VDJ and CDR3 was genomic DNA. TCRdb re-derived calls from the reads in MiXCR, one entry per CDR3 protein. The sample shows around 200,000 distinct CDR3 sequences, roughly half of them seen only once. For sequencing, patients were chosen who had shown expansion of CD8+CD57+ cells by flow cytometry. Source material: sorted CD4+, CD8+, or CD8+CD57+ T cells (not recorded which) from PBMCs. Source of these receptors: a human donor with aplastic anemia.

A few counts support this clonotype. The germline gene is not matched at one end of the junction; a read error may be the cause. The chain joins TRBV5-1 to TRBJ2-5; D not certain. The CDR3 sequence is 12 residues long. The germline V gene has CDR1 SGHRS and CDR2 YFSETQ. In nucleotides, the CDR3 is TGCGCCAGCAGCGGACGGACGGGCGCCCTGTGGTTC. Translation gives CASSGRTGALWF.

This clonotype was seen many times. This chain uses TRBV27 with TRBJ1-6, with D perhaps matching TRBD1 (5 bases). CDR1 is MNHEY and CDR2 is SMNVEV in the germline V gene (reference sequence). The CDR3 has 15 amino acids. V lost 2 bases and J lost 7, with 12 bases in between. The CDR3 DNA reads TGTGCCAGCAGTTTAATGTGGACACCGAATTCACCCCTCCACTTT. Translated: CASSLMWTPNSPLHF.

The chain carries TRBV20-1 and TRBJ2-6; a possible D gene is TRBD2 (5 bases). Germline V gene sequence: CDR1 DFQATT, CDR2 SNEGSKA (reference sequence). This CDR3 has 14 residues. V lost 6 bases to trimming and J lost 2 bases, with 11 bases between them. CDR3 in DNA: TGCAGTGCCCCCACGAGGGCTGGGGCCAACGTCCTGACTTTC. This translates into CSAPTRAGANVLTF.

In this sample, this clonotype turned up a few times. This rearrangement joins TRBV7-8 to TRBJ2-1; D possibly corresponds to TRBD2 (6 bases). V was pared by 5 bases and J by 4 bases, with 9 bases between. Germline V gene lookup returns CDR1 SGHVS and CDR2 FQNEAQ. CDR3 size: 13 residues. In DNA, the CDR3 is TGTGCCAGCAGCGGAGGGACGTACAATGAGCAGTTCTTC. Translating gives CASSGGTYNEQFF.

V usage is TRBV29-1 and J usage is TRBJ1-5; 7 bases are shared with TRBD1. Germline CDR1 SQVTM, CDR2 ANQGSEA. The CDR3 runs 18 residues. The V gene end was trimmed by 6 bases and the J gene end by 0 bases; junction bases not matched to a gene: 17. CDR3 sequence (DNA): TGCAGCGTCGCCAAAGGGGGCCGACGGGGATATAGCAATCAGCCCCAGCATTTT. As protein: CSVAKGGRRGYSNQPQHF. The full variable domain, completed using reference TRBV29-1 and TRBJ1-5, is SAVISQKPSRDICQRGTSLTIQCQVDSQVTMMFWYRQQPGQSLTLIATANQGSEATYESGFVIDKFPISRPNLTFSTLTVSNMSPEDSSIYLCSVAKGGRRGYSNQPQHFGDGTRLSIL.

CDR3 sequence (DNA): TGCGCCAGCAGCAAAGCAGGGACCACCTACGAGCAGTACTTC. It translates to CASSKAGTTYEQYF. The chain employs TRBV5-1 and TRBJ2-7; either TRBD1 or TRBD2 may supply D (5 bases each). Germline V CDR1 and CDR2: SGHRS, YFSETQ. The CDR3 contains 14 residues. Trimming pared 4 bases from V and 2 bases from J, leaving 13 bases between.

The CDR3 spells CASSQVSSNTEAFF. In nucleotides, the CDR3 is TGTGCCAGCAGCCAAGTCAGTTCGAACACTGAAGCTTTCTTT. The rearrangement joins TRBV3-1 to TRBJ1-1; D is undetermined. Germline loops: CDR1 LGHDT, CDR2 YNNKEL (reference sequence). Trimming took 1 base from V and 1 from J, leaving 7 bases between them. The CDR3 extends over 14 amino acids.

CDR3: CASSESLQAFF. The CDR3 DNA sequence: TGTGCCAGCAGTGAATCCCTACAAGCTTTCTTT. The chain joins TRBV25-1 to TRBJ1-1; unclear D gene. The CDR3 runs 11 residues. Germline CDR1 reads MGHDK; CDR2 reads SYGVNS. Trimming took off 1 base at V and 9 bases at J, with 6 bases between the two ends.

The table lists this clonotype with many counts. The CDR3 DNA reads TGCGCCAGCAGCTTATATGGGACACCAGAGACCCAGTACTTC. As protein: CASSLYGTPETQYF. J is TRBJ2-5 and V is TRBV5-1, with D possibly being TRBD1 (6 bases). The CDR3 totals 14 residues. V was pared by 2 bases and J by 4 bases, with 12 bases between. Germline V gene sequence: CDR1 SGHRS, CDR2 YFSETQ.

The rearrangement joins TRBV20-1 to TRBJ2-5; 8 positions match TRBD2. The CDR3 sequence is 15 residues long. Looked up from germline, CDR1 is DFQATT and CDR2 is SNEGSKA (reference sequence). The V gene end was trimmed by 0 bases and the J gene end by 2 bases; junction bases not matched to a gene: 5. CDR3 nucleotide sequence: TGCAGTGCTAGAGATCCTAGCGGGCCGCAAGAGACCCAGTACTTC. Translating it yields CSARDPSGPQETQYF.

The CDR3 region is CASTTGTGVSEAFF. CDR3 sequence (DNA): TGTGCCAGCACCACGGGGACAGGGGTCTCTGAAGCTTTCTTT. V gene TRBV2 combines with J gene TRBJ1-1, with 10 nucleotides matching TRBD1. V gave up 7 bases and J gave up 6 bases; unmatched junction bases: 8. The germline V gene has CDR1 SNHLY and CDR2 FYNNEI. CDR3 size: 14 residues. The whole variable domain, remainder taken from reference TRBV2 and TRBJ1-1, is EPEVTQTPSHQVTQMGQEVILRCVPISNHLYFYWYRQILGQKVEFLVSFYNNEISEKSEIFDDQFSVERPDGSNFTLKIRSTKLEDSAMYFCASTTGTGVSEAFFGQGTRLTVV.

In its sample, this clonotype was seen once. The chain is built from TRBV10-3 and TRBJ2-1, with D perhaps matching TRBD2 (6 bases). Germline loops: CDR1 ENHRY, CDR2 SYGVKD. Trimming left V 2 bases short and J 4 bases short, with 12 bases between. This CDR3 contains 15 residues. This CDR3 reads CAISEGGAPYNEQFF. The CDR3, as DNA: TGTGCCATCAGTGAGGGAGGGGCCCCGTACAATGAGCAGTTCTTC.

To note about this clonotype: The final CDR3 position lacks the conserved phenylalanine or tryptophan, pointing to a likely read error. The chain is built from TRBV29-1 and TRBJ1-4; TRBD1 agrees at 9 bases. This CDR3 has 13 amino acids. The germline V gene has CDR1 SQVTM and CDR2 ANQGSEA. Trimming took 6 bases from V and 7 from J; bases not matched to a gene: 6. The CDR3, as DNA: TGCAGCGTCTCCGGGACAGGGAGTGAAAAACTGTTTCTT. It encodes CSVSGTGSEKLFL.

This clonotype has a handful of counts. CDR3 amino acids: CASSTRTGINSPLHF. The CDR3 DNA follows: TGTGCCAGCAGCACTAGGACAGGGATTAATTCACCCCTCCACTTT. The chain combines TRBV7-9 with TRBJ1-6, with 8 bases fitting TRBD1. The CDR3 has 15 amino acids. V lost 5 bases, J lost 6 bases, and 6 bases stayed unmatched. Germline V gives CDR1 SEHNR, CDR2 FQNEAQ (reference sequence).

In this sample, this clonotype is medium-sized (0.01 to 0.1%). The chain has TRBV19 and TRBJ2-7, with 12 bases identical to TRBD2. CDR3 size: 15 residues. From germline, CDR1 is LNHDA and CDR2 SQIVND (reference sequence). With 3 bases clipped from V and 2 bases from J, the junction kept 2 bases outside the gene matches. The CDR3 DNA reads as TGTGCCAGTAGTATGCTAGCGGGAGGGACCTACGAGCAGTACTTC. Its translation: CASSMLAGGTYEQYF.

This rearrangement joins TRBV6-5 to TRBJ1-1, with D uncertain. Germline V gene data show CDR1 as MNHEY and CDR2 as SVGAGI. V lost 3 bases and J lost 4, with 12 bases in between. The CDR3 has 14 residues. The CDR3 loop is CASSYVGKGTEAFF. The CDR3 region has the DNA TGTGCCAGCAGTTATGTGGGTAAGGGCACTGAAGCTTTCTTT.